The following is a TCR beta chain sequence with its context. Antigen: not known. The source of the sample is a study of beta chain features in type 1 diabetes. Study-level findings and limits: All four CD4+ subsets from Type 1 diabetes patients carried moderately but significantly shorter TCRB CDR3s.

Isolated RNA was reverse transcribed in full, so expressed TCRB transcripts were sequenced. Profiling relied on immunoSEQ multiplex PCR, and the TCRdb table lists in-frame clones only, not all of them. In the table there are 50,000 or so clones, roughly 48% of which are singletons. Germline assignment: CDR1 MNHEY and CDR2 SVGAGI. V shed 4 bases, J shed 10 bases, and the junction held 4 bases outside the gene matches. The CDR3 is 12 amino acids. Sequencing was done on a sample of stem cell memory CD4+ T cells from blood. This sequence joins TRBV6-5 and TRBJ1-1; 9 bases map to TRBD1. The source is a man younger than 45 with type 1 diabetes. CDR3 DNA: TGTGCCAGCAGTTGGGGACAGGGAAGAGCTTTCTTT. Its protein is CASSWGQGRAFF.